The T cell receptor beta chain described here comes from a study of control samples from healthy donors and cancer patients (dated by TCRdb to 2020 to 2021). To note about this clone: It lacks a known antigen. No clone much larger than this one lies a single base away; base qualities are absent.

Libraries were built with the immunoSEQ multiplex PCR assay. Imported from immuneACCESS, the table was reduced by TCRdb to in-frame sequences with V and J called. These copies leave out some clones; in studies compared against another copy, an unresolved V gene accounts for under half, and the cause of the remainder is not known. The sample table holds around 130,000 clones, of which around nine tenths were seen once. The biggest ten clones account for roughly 8% of the sample. The TCR comes from a man aged 45 to 65 with head and neck cancer. Sample: PBMCs.

The CDR3 protein is CSASPALEDQPQHF. The nucleotide sequence is TGCAGTGCTAGTCCCGCGTTGGAGGATCAGCCCCAGCATTTT. The V and J segments used are TRBV20-1 and TRBJ1-5; the D gene remains uncertain. The junction carries 14 bases between V and J, which are trimmed by 3 bases and 5 bases respectively. CDR1 and CDR2, per the germline V gene (reference sequence), are DFQATT and SNEGSKA. The CDR3 goes from the cysteine to the phenylalanine over 14 residues. The kept DNA is CDR3 alone, 42 bases in frame from the first base.